These 14 T cell receptor beta chains originate from one sample sequenced in a study of blood T cell repertoires in COVID-19. TCRdb keeps only in-frame clones here, not all; method: immunoSEQ multiplex PCR. The table shows approximately 340,000 clones, with 83% occurring only once. Source material: peripheral blood. The source of these receptors is a man younger than 45 with active or convalescent COVID-19.

The V and J genes are TRBV28 and TRBJ1-5, with 7 positions matching TRBD1. V dropped 5 bases and J dropped 9; count of bases not matched to a gene: 4. The CDR3 has 12 amino acids. Germline V CDR1 and CDR2: MDHEN, SYDVKM. The CDR3 region is CASSDRVPPQHF. CDR3 coding DNA: TGTGCCAGCAGTGACAGGGTTCCGCCCCAGCATTTT.

The rearrangement links TRBV23-1 to TRBJ1-5; 9 nucleotides align to TRBD1. TRBV23-1 is an ORF for which the function is uncertain. This CDR3 spans 19 amino acids. The V gene end was trimmed by 0 bases and the J gene end by 7 bases; junction bases not matched to a gene: 16. The CDR3 protein is CASSQSLGQGKVGRQPQHF. The CDR3 coding sequence is TGCGCCAGCAGTCAATCTTTAGGACAGGGGAAAGTGGGGCGACAGCCCCAGCATTTT.

A remark on this clone: Other DNA variants within this sample encode the same CDR3. The genes are TRBV4-1 and TRBJ2-7, with D hard to call. The V gene's germline CDR1 is MGHRA and CDR2 YSYEKL. The CDR3 totals 13 residues. V lost 0 bases to trimming and J lost 3 bases, with 6 bases between them. The CDR3 sequence: CASSQDPRYEQYF. CDR3 DNA: TGCGCCAGCAGCCAAGATCCGCGCTACGAGCAGTACTTC.

The chain couples TRBV18 to TRBJ2-1; D not certain. Trimming pared 2 bases from V and 8 bases from J, leaving 10 bases between. Germline V gene sequence: CDR1 KGHSH, CDR2 LQKENI. The CDR3 covers 13 residues. The CDR3 reads CASSPKLGDEQFF. The CDR3 DNA reads as TGTGCCAGCTCACCAAAGTTGGGCGATGAGCAGTTCTTC.

The chain is built from TRBV2 and TRBJ2-2, with TRBD1 matching 8 bases. The CDR3 has 15 residues. Germline CDR1 and CDR2: SNHLY and FYNNEI. V lost 6 bases and J lost 5; bases outside the gene matches: 8. This CDR3 is CASRESRQGTGELFF. The CDR3 DNA reads as TGTGCCAGCAGAGAGTCTAGACAGGGGACCGGGGAGCTGTTTTTT.

The chain uses TRBV9 and TRBJ2-2, with 10 bases that match TRBD1. This CDR3 has 17 residues. V gave up 4 bases and J gave up 5 bases; unmatched junction bases: 11. Germline V gene sequence: CDR1 SGDLS, CDR2 YYNGEE. CDR3 loop: CASSPQTGTGETGELFF. The CDR3 DNA is TGTGCCAGCAGCCCTCAGACCGGGACAGGGGAAACCGGGGAGCTGTTTTTT. The full variable domain, rest sourced from reference TRBV9 and TRBJ2-2, is DSGVTQTPKHLITATGQRVTLRCSPRSGDLSVYWYQQSLDQGLQFLIQYYNGEERAKGNILERFSAQQFPDLHSELNLSSLELGDSALYFCASSPQTGTGETGELFFGEGSRLTVL.

This chain connects TRBV5-6 to TRBJ1-3; tentatively, D is TRBD1 (5 bases). The germline gives CDR1 SGHDT, CDR2 YYEEEE. V shed 5 bases and J shed 0 bases, with 9 bases lying between them. This CDR3 is 14 amino acids long. CDR3 DNA: TGTGCCAGCAGTTGGGGGGACTCTGGAAACACCATATATTTT. This sequence encodes CASSWGDSGNTIYF.

For this clone: Other DNA sequences in this sample translate to the same CDR3. CDR3 protein: CASSLGGLNTEAFF. CDR3 DNA: TGCGCCAGCAGCTTGGGAGGGTTGAACACTGAAGCTTTCTTT. V usage is TRBV5-1 and J usage is TRBJ1-1; no clear D. The germline gives CDR1 SGHRS, CDR2 YFSETQ. With 0 bases removed from V and 0 bases from J, the gap between germline ends came to 6 bases. This CDR3 has 14 amino acids.

A few counts support this clone. The sample holds other DNA sequences that translate to the same CDR3. The chain combines TRBV4-1 with TRBJ1-5; 8 positions match TRBD1. CDR1 is MGHRA and CDR2 is YSYEKL in the germline V gene. This CDR3 region has 15 residues. J lost 5 bases, V lost 1 base, and 4 bases had no gene match. Here the CDR3 DNA reads TGCGCCAGCAGCCAAGGTCAGGGGGCCTATCAGCCCCAGCATTTT. Its translation is CASSQGQGAYQPQHF.

The chain couples TRBV2 to TRBJ2-5; D is possibly TRBD1 (6 bases). The CDR3 covers 13 residues. V lost 10 bases to trimming and J lost 2 bases, with 14 bases between them. Germline V gives CDR1 SNHLY, CDR2 FYNNEI. This CDR3 reads CATTGRLQETQYF. The CDR3 DNA is TGTGCCACTACAGGGAGATTACAAGAGACCCAGTACTTC. The variable domain in full, with the rest retrieved from reference TRBV2 and TRBJ2-5, is EPEVTQTPSHQVTQMGQEVILRCVPISNHLYFYWYRQILGQKVEFLVSFYNNEISEKSEIFDDQFSVERPDGSNFTLKIRSTKLEDSAMYFCATTGRLQETQYFGPGTRLLVL.

The chain is built from TRBV29-1 and TRBJ2-7; D possibly corresponds to TRBD2 (6 bases). The V gene lost 7 bases and the J gene lost 7 bases, with 11 bases spanning the gap. Germline lookup yields CDR1 SQVTM and CDR2 ANQGSEA. The CDR3 loop spans 10 amino acids. CDR3 region: CSATGEEQYF. DNA for the CDR3: TGCAGCGCCACGGGGGAAGAGCAGTACTTC.

The V call is TRBV11-2, the J call TRBJ2-5, with TRBD2 matching over 11 bases. The V segment lost 6 bases and the J segment 5 bases; nucleotides outside the gene matches: 11. The CDR3 is 16 residues long. Germline V gene lookup returns CDR1 SGHAT and CDR2 FQNNGV. The DNA of the CDR3 is TGTGCCAGCAGTCACGGGACTAGCGGCTCCCGGGAGACCCAGTACTTC. It yields the protein CASSHGTSGSRETQYF.

V gene TRBV19 combines with J gene TRBJ1-2, with TRBD1 matching over 10 bases. The junction had 8 bases not matched to a gene; V was cut back by 8 bases and J by 8 bases. Germline loops: CDR1 LNHDA, CDR2 SQIVND (reference sequence). The CDR3 loop spans 13 amino acids. CDR3 DNA: TGTGCCAGTTTTTATGACAGGGGGCAAGGCTACACCTTC. This translates into CASFYDRGQGYTF. The complete variable domain, with remaining parts taken from reference TRBV19 and TRBJ1-2, reads DGGITQSPKYLFRKEGQNVTLSCEQNLNHDAMYWYRQDPGQGLRLIYYSQIVNDFQKGDIAEGYSVSREKKESFPLTVTSAQKNPTAFYLCASFYDRGQGYTFGSGTRLTVV.

This clone was counted a single time. V usage is TRBV7-9 and J usage is TRBJ1-1; a possible D gene is TRBD1 (5 bases). This CDR3 comprises 14 residues. Trimming stripped 5 bases from V and 1 base from J, with 11 bases between. Germline CDR1 is SEHNR and CDR2 is FQNEAQ (reference sequence). The CDR3: CASSPRGENTEAFF. The CDR3 bases are TGTGCCAGCAGCCCAAGGGGCGAGAACACTGAAGCTTTCTTT.